What follows are 9 T cell receptor beta chains derived from one specimen sequenced in a study of OX40 agonist ivuxolimab in advanced cancers. The data were produced by immunoSEQ multiplex PCR, yet TCRdb's version contains in-frame clones alone and is incomplete. The sample has some 14,000 clones; roughly three quarters are singletons. The input for sequencing was CD4+ or CD8+ T cells sorted from blood, taken in a trial of the OX40 agonist ivuxolimab. Every receptor here comes from an adult with an advanced solid tumor such as melanoma, head and neck, liver or kidney cancer.

The J gene is TRBJ1-3, the V gene TRBV18; D unresolved. CDR3 length equals 16 residues. Per germline, CDR1 KGHSH and CDR2 LQKENI. V dropped 2 bases and J dropped 0 bases, with 11 bases sitting between them. In nucleotides, the CDR3 is TGTGCCAGCTCACCATCCCCGGGAAGCTCTGGAAACACCATATATTTT. Encoded protein: CASSPSPGSSGNTIYF.

The chain carries TRBV7-6 and TRBJ1-2; the D is unclear. V lost 1 base, J lost 3 bases, and 6 bases lay in between. Germline CDR1 SGHVS, CDR2 FNYEAQ. CDR3 length equals 13 residues. CDR3 nucleotide sequence: TGTGCCAGCAGCTTAGGCGGGGACTATGGCTACACCTTC. Its protein is CASSLGGDYGYTF. The full variable domain, with the rest looked up from reference TRBV7-6 and TRBJ1-2, is GAGVSQSPRYKVTKRGQDVALRCDPISGHVSLYWYRQALGQGPEFLTYFNYEAQQDKSGLPNDRFSAERPEGSISTLTIQRTEQRDSAMYRCASSLGGDYGYTFGSGTRLTVV.

This clone was counted only a few times. The rearrangement uses TRBV4-1 and TRBJ1-6, with unresolved D. The length of the CDR3 is 15 residues. Per the germline V gene, CDR1 is MGHRA and CDR2 is YSYEKL. V lost 0 bases and J 6 bases, leaving 9 bases between the germline ends. The CDR3 DNA sequence: TGCGCCAGCAGCCAAGATGTACAGTTTAATTCACCCCTCCACTTT. Translating it yields CASSQDVQFNSPLHF.

By its share, this clone is medium-sized. This chain connects TRBV6-5 to TRBJ2-5; 7 bases fit TRBD1. Per germline, CDR1 MNHEY and CDR2 SVGAGI. There are 12 residues in the CDR3. The V gene end was trimmed by 6 bases and the J gene end by 5 bases; junction bases not matched to a gene: 3. The CDR3 loop reads CASSQQGETQYF. The CDR3 nucleotides read TGTGCCAGCAGCCAACAGGGGGAGACCCAGTACTTC.

The chain recombines TRBV7-2 with TRBJ2-5, with D perhaps TRBD1 (6 bases). CDR3 size: 13 residues. V was cut by 10 bases and J by 2 bases, with 14 bases left in between. Looked up from germline, CDR1 is SGHTA and CDR2 is FQGNSA. The CDR3 bases are TGTGCCACCAGAGGGACAATTCAAGAGACCCAGTACTTC. It encodes CATRGTIQETQYF.

This clone was seen only once. The gene calls are TRBV5-4 and TRBJ2-2; 9 bases line up with TRBD2. Germline CDR1 and CDR2: SGHNT and YYREEE (reference sequence). CDR3 length: 15 amino acids. Trimming took 0 bases from V and 5 from J; bases not matched to a gene: 2. The CDR3 is CASSLAAGGTGELFF. Written as DNA, the CDR3 is TGTGCCAGCAGCTTGGCCGCGGGGGGGACCGGGGAGCTGTTTTTT.

The V gene is TRBV7-3, the J gene TRBJ2-1; TRBD1 agrees at 8 bases. V lost 5 bases, J lost 9 bases, and 3 bases stayed unmatched. Germline V gene data show CDR1 as SGHTA and CDR2 as FQGTGA. The CDR3 is 12 amino acids. In nucleotides, the CDR3 is TGTGCCAGCAGCGACAGGGGAGGTGAGCAGTTCTTC. Protein: CASSDRGGEQFF.

The chain recombines TRBV7-9 with TRBJ1-6; 8 bases are shared with TRBD1. The junction had 9 bases not matched to a gene; V was cut back by 5 bases and J by 9 bases. Germline V lookup: CDR1 SEHNR, CDR2 FQNEAQ (reference sequence). CDR3 length equals 15 residues. CDR3 in amino acids: CASSLGGQGASPLHF. The DNA of the CDR3 is TGTGCCAGCAGCCTAGGGGGCCAGGGGGCTTCACCCCTCCACTTT.

This clone was recorded once. The V and J genes are TRBV27 and TRBJ1-2, with TRBD1 matching over 9 bases. From germline, CDR1 is MNHEY and CDR2 SMNVEV (reference sequence). The CDR3 length is 14 residues. J lost 3 bases, V lost 4 bases, and 3 bases had no gene match. DNA for the CDR3: TGTGCCAGCAGTTCCCGACAGGGGGACTATGGCTACACCTTC. Translating gives CASSSRQGDYGYTF.